These 26 T cell receptor beta chains were sequenced from one sample in a study of shared clonotypes between healthy human individuals. Measured with immunoSEQ multiplex PCR; TCRdb has only the in-frame clones, and not every one. The sample holds about 610,000 clones; more than 95% are singletons and the top ten take less than 0.065%. Source material: naive CD4+ T cells sorted from blood. As to subset: CD45RA+ positively selected. These receptors were taken from a woman in her twenties or thirties in good health.

This sequence joins TRBV7-9 and TRBJ1-1; TRBD1 aligns across 7 bases. Per germline, CDR1 SEHNR and CDR2 FQNEAQ (reference sequence). This CDR3 comprises 16 residues. After removal of 5 bases from V and 1 base from J, the junction contained 10 bases not matched to a gene. Here the CDR3 DNA reads TGTGCCAGCAGCGCCCGCGGACAGGTCCCGAACACTGAAGCTTTCTTT. Translated, it gives CASSARGQVPNTEAFF.

V gene TRBV28 combines with J gene TRBJ1-2, with TRBD1 matching 7 bases. The CDR3 runs 15 residues. V gave up 7 bases and J gave up 7 bases; unmatched junction bases: 15. CDR1 is MDHEN, CDR2 SYDVKM, per germline. Here the CDR3 reads CASTPPQTGRTGYTF. In nucleotides, the CDR3 is TGTGCCAGCACCCCGCCCCAGACAGGGAGGACTGGCTACACCTTC.

The chain recombines TRBV6-5 with TRBJ2-3; TRBD2 agrees at 9 bases. CDR1 MNHEY and CDR2 SVGAGI come from the germline V gene. The ends lost 8 bases at V and 11 bases at J; junction bases unmatched: 14. CDR3 size: 14 residues. The CDR3 loop is CASLRTASGNEQYF. The CDR3 DNA is TGTGCCAGCCTAAGAACGGCTAGCGGGAATGAGCAGTATTTT.

The rearrangement joins TRBV7-2 to TRBJ2-7; 8 nucleotides align to TRBD1. The V segment lost 1 base and the J segment 5 bases; nucleotides outside the gene matches: 7. The CDR3 runs 15 residues. Per germline, CDR1 SGHTA and CDR2 FQGNSA. CDR3 nucleotide sequence: TGTGCCAGCAGCTTAGGACGGACAGGGCATAACGAGCAGTACTTC. This codes for CASSLGRTGHNEQYF.

The genes are TRBV11-2 and TRBJ1-1; D is unresolved. CDR1 SGHAT and CDR2 FQNNGV come from the germline V gene. CDR3 length: 17 residues. V shed 1 base and J shed 0 bases, with 15 bases lying between them. The DNA for the CDR3 is TGTGCCAGCAGCTTAGGCCGTATGATCGGTATGAACACTGAAGCTTTCTTT. Protein sequence: CASSLGRMIGMNTEAFF.

The chain joins TRBV5-1 to TRBJ2-5; D possibly corresponds to TRBD2 (6 bases). CDR1 SGHRS and CDR2 YFSETQ come from the germline V gene. The CDR3 extends over 14 amino acids. Between the trimmed V and J ends, which lost 5 bases and 1 base, there was a span of 12 bases. In DNA, the CDR3 is TGCGCCAGCAGTCCCCAGGGACTCCAAGAGACCCAGTACTTC. This translates into CASSPQGLQETQYF.

This clone was recorded only once. The J gene is TRBJ2-7, the V gene TRBV6-5; possible D gene TRBD2, 5 bases. CDR3 length: 16 residues. Trimming cost V 2 bases and J 0 bases, with 14 bases left between them. The germline CDR1 and CDR2 sequences are MNHEY and SVGAGI. CDR3 bases: TGTGCCAGCAGTTACATCTGGGCGGGTAGCTCCTACGAGCAGTACTTC. Translating gives CASSYIWAGSSYEQYF.

This chain uses TRBV9 with TRBJ1-5; D perhaps matches TRBD1 (6 bases). V lost 3 bases and J 3 bases, leaving 10 bases between the germline ends. In germline, CDR1 is SGDLS, CDR2 YYNGEE. This CDR3 is built from 14 residues. CDR3 in amino acids: CASSAWDTNQPQHF. CDR3 DNA: TGTGCCAGCAGCGCCTGGGACACCAATCAGCCCCAGCATTTT.

The chain combines TRBV29-1 with TRBJ2-2, with no clear D. Trimming took off 5 bases at V and 3 bases at J, with 10 bases between the two ends. The CDR3 extends over 13 amino acids. CDR1 and CDR2 from the germline V gene are SQVTM and ANQGSEA. CDR3 protein: CSVQFPDTGELFF. For the CDR3, the DNA is TGCAGCGTTCAGTTTCCGGACACCGGGGAGCTGTTTTTT.

The chain combines TRBV19 with TRBJ2-1; possibly TRBD2 for D (5 bases). The CDR3 loop spans 16 amino acids. CDR1 LNHDA and CDR2 SQIVND come from the germline V gene (reference sequence). Trimming pared 4 bases from V and 5 bases from J, leaving 18 bases between. DNA of the CDR3: TGTGCCAGTAGTACCTCGAGGGCGACCCGGAACAATGAGCAGTTCTTC. Translating gives CASSTSRATRNNEQFF.

This chain uses TRBV10-2 with TRBJ2-2; 7 bases map to TRBD2. V dropped 2 bases and J dropped 7; count of bases not matched to a gene: 4. The CDR3 length is 14 residues. The germline V gene encodes CDR1 WSHSY and CDR2 SAAADI. Here the CDR3 DNA reads TGCGCCAGCAGTGAGAAGCGGGAAGGCGGGGAGCTGTTTTTT. Its protein product is CASSEKREGGELFF.

This clone was picked up a small number of times. The V call is TRBV4-1, the J call TRBJ2-7, with TRBD2 as a possible D gene (5 bases). Germline CDR1 MGHRA, CDR2 YSYEKL. The CDR3 contains 14 residues. V was shortened by 6 bases and J by 5 bases, with 17 bases between the two germline ends. The CDR3 is CASREGGPGDEQYF. As DNA, the CDR3 is TGCGCCAGCAGAGAGGGTGGGCCCGGGGACGAGCAGTACTTC.

The sample holds a few counts of this clone. Other DNA sequences within the sample encode an identical CDR3. This sequence joins TRBV9 and TRBJ1-1; 7 positions agree with TRBD1. From germline, CDR1 is SGDLS and CDR2 YYNGEE. The CDR3 runs 14 residues. J was trimmed by 1 base and V by 0 bases; bases with no gene match: 0. The CDR3 DNA reads TGTGCCAGCAGCGTAGGGGACAGGAACACTGAAGCTTTCTTT. Translated: CASSVGDRNTEAFF. The entire variable domain, with the rest obtained from reference TRBV9 and TRBJ1-1, is as follows: DSGVTQTPKHLITATGQRVTLRCSPRSGDLSVYWYQQSLDQGLQFLIQYYNGEERAKGNILERFSAQQFPDLHSELNLSSLELGDSALYFCASSVGDRNTEAFFGQGTRLTVV.

The CDR3, as DNA: TGTGCCACCTCACATCATAAGGACCCTCTAGAAAAGCAGTACTTC. Amino acids: CATSHHKDPLEKQYF. The chain combines TRBV15 with TRBJ2-7, with D unclear. The germline V and J ends were trimmed by 8 bases and 8 bases, with 25 bases remaining between them. The V gene's germline CDR1 is LNHNV and CDR2 YYDKDF (reference sequence). The CDR3 covers 15 residues.

The chain is built from TRBV21-1 and TRBJ2-5; no DNA check was done on the table's D call, TRBD2. TRBV21-1 is marked as a pseudogene. This CDR3 spans 17 amino acids. This chain's CDR3 is CASSTRLAGVSQETQYF. The CDR3 nucleotides read TGTGCCAGCAGCACCCGACTAGCGGGAGTGTCTCAAGAGACCCAGTACTTC.

V is TRBV2 and J is TRBJ1-3; 7 bases match TRBD1. Germline loops: CDR1 SNHLY, CDR2 FYNNEI. Losses at the gene ends were 4 bases for V and 3 bases for J; bases not matched to a gene: 3. This CDR3 has 14 residues. The CDR3 DNA reads TGTGCCAGCAGTGGGGCAGGGGGTGGAAACACCATATATTTT. Translating it yields CASSGAGGGNTIYF.

The chain carries TRBV29-1 and TRBJ2-7; 7 nucleotides agree with TRBD1. There are 12 residues in the CDR3. Germline loops: CDR1 SQVTM, CDR2 ANQGSEA. V gave up 7 bases and J gave up 5 bases; unmatched junction bases: 8. This chain's CDR3 is CSARQGQNEQYF. CDR3 coding DNA: TGCAGCGCAAGACAGGGACAAAACGAGCAGTACTTC.

The V and J genes are TRBV5-4 and TRBJ2-5; D is possibly TRBD2 (5 bases). The CDR3 is made up of 15 amino acids. Trimming cost V 3 bases and J 2 bases, with 14 bases left between them. Germline V gene lookup returns CDR1 SGHNT and CDR2 YYREEE (reference sequence). The DNA of the CDR3 is TGTGCCAGCAGCTCCGTTCATACTAGTCAAGAGACCCAGTACTTC. It encodes CASSSVHTSQETQYF.

The CDR3 loop reads CASSLSGGAAQHF. As DNA, the CDR3 is TGTGCCAGCAGCTTATCGGGGGGCGCAGCCCAGCATTTT. The chain employs TRBV14 and TRBJ1-5; perhaps TRBD1 as D (6 bases). Trimming took off 5 bases at V and 11 bases at J, with 16 bases between the two ends. The V gene's germline CDR1 is SGHDN and CDR2 FVKESK. The CDR3 consists of 13 residues.

The gene calls are TRBV28 and TRBJ1-4; D call uncertain. V was trimmed by 8 bases and J by 5 bases, leaving 9 bases between them. Germline lookup yields CDR1 MDHEN and CDR2 SYDVKM. The length of the CDR3 is 12 residues. CDR3 region: CASGVLNEKLFF. The DNA of the CDR3 is TGTGCCAGCGGGGTCTTAAATGAAAAACTGTTTTTT.

The V gene is TRBV2, the J gene TRBJ2-5, with D possibly TRBD1 on 7 matching bases. CDR3 length: 17 residues. Germline assignment: CDR1 SNHLY and CDR2 FYNNEI. V was cut by 2 bases and J by 5 bases, with 21 bases left in between. In DNA form, the CDR3 reads TGTGCCAGCAGTGAAAGGGCAGGGGGGCCGGTATTGGAGACCCAGTACTTC. This encodes CASSERAGGPVLETQYF.

The chain uses TRBV6-1 and TRBJ1-1; D is possibly TRBD1 (5 bases). The germline V and J ends were trimmed by 3 bases and 1 base, with 15 bases remaining between them. Germline CDR1 reads MNHNS; CDR2 reads SASEGT. This CDR3 is 16 amino acids long. This CDR3 reads CASSDRPQGGNTEAFF. The CDR3 DNA reads TGTGCCAGCAGTGATCGGCCCCAGGGCGGGAACACTGAAGCTTTCTTT.

This chain connects TRBV19 to TRBJ2-1; a possible D gene is TRBD1 (5 bases). Germline V CDR1 and CDR2: LNHDA, SQIVND (reference sequence). The V end lost 5 bases, the J end lost 3 bases, and 20 bases lay between the germline ends. This CDR3 spans 17 amino acids. This chain's CDR3 is CASSELDKGKDYNEQFF. CDR3 nucleotides: TGTGCCAGTAGTGAACTGGATAAGGGGAAGGACTACAATGAGCAGTTCTTC. Variable domain in full (rest from reference TRBV19 and TRBJ2-1): DGGITQSPKYLFRKEGQNVTLSCEQNLNHDAMYWYRQDPGQGLRLIYYSQIVNDFQKGDIAEGYSVSREKKESFPLTVTSAQKNPTAFYLCASSELDKGKDYNEQFFGPGTRLTVL.

The chain recombines TRBV10-3 with TRBJ2-6; 12 positions match TRBD1. J was trimmed by 0 bases and V by 4 bases; bases with no gene match: 7. The germline V gene encodes CDR1 ENHRY and CDR2 SYGVKD. This CDR3 has 19 residues. The CDR3 DNA reads as TGTGCCATCAGTGGGGGACAGGGGGCGGTCGTCTCTGGGGCCAACGTCCTGACTTTC. Translating gives CAISGGQGAVVSGANVLTF.

As DNA, the CDR3 is TGCGCCAGCAGTCTGATAGGACTAGCGGGTCCCACAGATACGCAGTATTTT. It specifies CASSLIGLAGPTDTQYF. J is TRBJ2-3 and V is TRBV23-1, with TRBD2 matching 11 bases. TRBV23-1 is assigned to the ORF class and has an uncertain function. The CDR3 extends over 17 amino acids. V shed 4 bases and J 2 bases; nucleotides not matched to a gene: 8.

The genes are TRBV18 and TRBJ1-2, with 9 bases that match TRBD1. The CDR3 is made up of 13 amino acids. Germline CDR1 is KGHSH and CDR2 is LQKENI. The V and J ends lost 3 bases and 10 bases, in that order; junction bases with no gene match: 6. DNA of the CDR3: TGTGCCAGCTCACCGGGACAGGGAGGTGACTACACCTTC. This translates into CASSPGQGGDYTF.